This passage covers 21 T cell receptor beta chains from one sample sequenced in a study of blood T cell repertoires in COVID-19. Libraries were prepared by immunoSEQ multiplex PCR; TCRdb keeps only in-frame clonotypes and omits some of them. The data show around 140,000 clones, with 80% seen just once and approximately 3.5% held by the top ten. The specimen sequenced was peripheral blood. The receptors were gathered from a man between 65 and 79 years old who had recovered from COVID-19.

The CDR3 DNA reads as TGTGCCAGCAGCCCCCTCGGGGCCTACAATGAGCAGTTCTTC. It specifies CASSPLGAYNEQFF. This chain uses TRBV7-3 with TRBJ2-1; a possible D gene is TRBD2 (5 bases). Trimming pared 5 bases from V and 2 bases from J, leaving 10 bases between. The CDR3 has 14 amino acids. CDR1 and CDR2 (germline): SGHTA, FQGTGA. Full variable domain (remainder filled in from reference TRBV7-3 and TRBJ2-1): GAGVSQTPSNKVTEKGKYVELRCDPISGHTALYWYRQSLGQGPEFLIYFQGTGAADDSGLPNDRFFAVRPEGSVSTLKIQRTERGDSAVYLCASSPLGAYNEQFFGPGTRLTVL.

This chain connects TRBV7-2 to TRBJ1-1; tentatively, D is TRBD1 (5 bases). V was cut by 4 bases and J by 2 bases, with 11 bases left in between. Germline-derived CDR1 and CDR2 are SGHTA and FQGNSA. This CDR3 is 14 amino acids long. The CDR3 loop reads CASSSRTPNTEAFF. The CDR3 coding sequence is TGTGCCAGCAGCTCAAGGACACCCAACACTGAAGCTTTCTTT.

This chain joins TRBV18 and TRBJ2-7; possible D gene TRBD2, 5 bases. Between the trimmed V and J ends, which lost 0 bases and 2 bases, there was a span of 11 bases. There are 15 residues in the CDR3. CDR1 and CDR2 from the germline V gene are KGHSH and LQKENI. CDR3 residues: CASSPPLASPYEQYF. The CDR3 DNA reads TGTGCCAGCTCACCACCCCTAGCATCCCCCTACGAGCAGTACTTC.

This clone has only a few counts. This chain uses TRBV6-6 with TRBJ1-5; D is uncertain. Trimming cost V 5 bases and J 2 bases, with 22 bases left between them. Germline V gene data show CDR1 as MNHNY and CDR2 as SVGAGI (reference sequence). The CDR3 loop spans 18 amino acids. The DNA for the CDR3 is TGTGCCAGCAGTCGGGGTGGTACGGGAGCCGTGGGCAATCAGCCCCAGCATTTT. Translated, it gives CASSRGGTGAVGNQPQHF.

The CDR3: CATSRAGGPTEAFF. CDR3 DNA: TGTGCCACCAGCAGAGCAGGGGGGCCCACTGAAGCTTTCTTT. This rearrangement joins TRBV15 to TRBJ1-1; 7 bases match TRBD1. The CDR3 covers 14 residues. Germline values: CDR1 LNHNV, CDR2 YYDKDF (reference sequence). J was trimmed by 4 bases and V by 1 base; bases with no gene match: 3. The entire variable domain, with the rest obtained from reference TRBV15 and TRBJ1-1, is as follows: DAMVIQNPRYQVTQFGKPVTLSCSQTLNHNVMYWYQQKSSQAPKLLFHYYDKDFNNEADTPDNFQSRRPNTSFCFLDIRSPGLGDTAMYLCATSRAGGPTEAFFGQGTRLTVV.

The chain employs TRBV11-2 and TRBJ1-6; 9 bases agree with TRBD1. The CDR3 has 17 amino acids. Germline V gene sequence: CDR1 SGHAT, CDR2 FQNNGV. The trim removed 7 bases at V and 5 bases at J, leaving 12 bases unmatched. The CDR3 protein is CASTLRGTGRNNSPLHF. CDR3 bases: TGTGCCAGCACCCTCCGGGGGACAGGGAGGAATAATTCACCCCTCCACTTT.

The CDR3 bases are TGTGCCTGGACCTACAGGGCTAATGAAAAACTGTTTTTT. Its translation: CAWTYRANEKLFF. V gene TRBV30 combines with J gene TRBJ1-4, with D tentatively TRBD1 (6 bases). The CDR3 extends over 13 amino acids. V was shortened by 4 bases and J by 3 bases, with 9 bases between the two germline ends. Per germline, CDR1 GTSNPN and CDR2 SVGIG (reference sequence).

Points on this clone: This may stem from a read error, because a much larger clone lies one nucleotide away. The J gene is TRBJ2-7, the V gene TRBV7-2; TRBD1 agrees at 8 bases. Unmatched junction bases numbered 2, after V lost 2 bases and J lost 5 bases. The CDR3 contains 13 residues. The V gene's germline CDR1 is SGHTA and CDR2 FQGNSA. CDR3: CASSLTGGNEQYF. The CDR3 DNA follows: TGTGCCAGCAGCTTAACAGGGGGAAACGAGCAGTACTTC.

The chain combines TRBV21-1 with TRBJ2-2; the listed D gene, TRBD1, was not tested against the DNA. TRBV21-1 is tagged as a pseudogene. The CDR3 is 15 amino acids. For the CDR3, the DNA is TGTGCCAGCAGCAAAGCGCCTGACAGGGCCGGGGAGCTGTTTTTT. This sequence encodes CASSKAPDRAGELFF.

The chain couples TRBV28 to TRBJ1-1; tentative D call: TRBD1 (5 bases). The CDR3 is 13 residues long. Germline V gene lookup returns CDR1 MDHEN and CDR2 SYDVKM. Between the trimmed V and J ends, which lost 7 bases and 6 bases, there was a span of 15 bases. This CDR3 reads CASNGGRRAEAFF. CDR3 coding DNA: TGTGCCAGCAATGGGGGGAGGAGGGCTGAAGCTTTCTTT.

The gene calls are TRBV27 and TRBJ2-2; no clear D gene. Deletions cut 2 bases from V and 1 base from J, with 8 bases between. The CDR3 is 15 residues long. Germline values: CDR1 MNHEY, CDR2 SMNVEV (reference sequence). This chain's CDR3 is CASSLGRRNTGELFF. CDR3 nucleotide sequence: TGTGCCAGCAGTTTAGGCCGCAGGAACACCGGGGAGCTGTTTTTT.

This clone occurred a few times. V usage is TRBV12-3 or TRBV12-4 and J usage is TRBJ2-3; weak D call: TRBD1 (6 bases). The CDR3 loop spans 12 amino acids. V was trimmed by 6 bases and J by 6 bases, leaving 10 bases between them. The CDR3 loop reads CASSPGVDTQYF. The CDR3 DNA reads as TGTGCCAGCAGCCCAGGGGTGGATACGCAGTATTTT.

The chain joins TRBV27 to TRBJ1-2, with D tentatively TRBD1 (5 bases). The V and J ends lost 4 bases and 6 bases respectively, with 15 bases between them. CDR1 MNHEY and CDR2 SMNVEV come from the germline V gene (reference sequence). The CDR3 spans 14 residues. The CDR3 DNA follows: TGTGCCAGCAGTTCCGCAGGGAGGTTGGATGGCTACACCTTC. This sequence encodes CASSSAGRLDGYTF.

This clone was seen a handful of times. The J gene is TRBJ1-1, the V gene TRBV7-2, with a possible D match to TRBD1 (6 bases). Trimming took 6 bases from V and 4 from J, leaving 18 bases between them. CDR1 is SGHTA, CDR2 FQGNSA, per germline. The CDR3 extends over 15 amino acids. CDR3 loop: CASRTTTGSGTEAFF. CDR3 coding DNA: TGTGCCAGCAGGACTACTACAGGGTCCGGCACTGAAGCTTTCTTT.

The chain is built from TRBV5-1 and TRBJ2-5; D is unclear. Per germline, CDR1 SGHRS and CDR2 YFSETQ. This CDR3 region has 14 residues. Trimming took off 4 bases at V and 2 bases at J, with 12 bases between the two ends. CDR3 nucleotide sequence: TGCGCCAGCAGCACATCCCTCGGGCAAGAGACCCAGTACTTC. It is translated as CASSTSLGQETQYF.

The chain is built from TRBV5-1 and TRBJ2-1; TRBD2 might be the D (6 bases). The CDR3 has 15 residues. Trimming removed 0 bases at V and 8 bases at J, with 15 bases between. Looked up from germline, CDR1 is SGHRS and CDR2 is YFSETQ. The CDR3 reads CASSLDPGSMYEQFF. The CDR3 DNA follows: TGCGCCAGCAGCTTGGACCCCGGGAGTATGTATGAGCAGTTCTTC.

The genes are TRBV18 and TRBJ2-2; a weak D match, TRBD2 (6 bases). The CDR3 is 13 residues long. Germline V gives CDR1 KGHSH, CDR2 LQKENI. V was shortened by 3 bases and J by 9 bases, with 11 bases between the two germline ends. The CDR3 nucleotides are TGTGCCAGCTCACCGGAGGGGCCGTGGGAGCTGTTTTTT. It is translated as CASSPEGPWELFF.

This clone was picked up a small number of times. The chain couples TRBV27 to TRBJ2-5; 12 bases are shared with TRBD2. Losses at the gene ends were 3 bases for V and 4 bases for J; bases not matched to a gene: 3. Germline loops: CDR1 MNHEY, CDR2 SMNVEV (reference sequence). The CDR3 totals 15 residues. Written as DNA, the CDR3 is TGTGCCAGCAGTTTTCTAGCGGGAGGGCCAGAGACCCAGTACTTC. Its translation is CASSFLAGGPETQYF.

The chain combines TRBV2 with TRBJ2-1, with TRBD2 matching 11 bases. This CDR3 comprises 19 residues. V lost 5 bases and J lost 0; bases outside the gene matches: 12. Germline V gene lookup returns CDR1 SNHLY and CDR2 FYNNEI. The CDR3 region has the DNA TGTGCCAGCAGTCCGCGACTAGCGGGACTCGGGGGCTCCTACAATGAGCAGTTCTTC. Translating it yields CASSPRLAGLGGSYNEQFF. The variable domain in full, completed from reference TRBV2 and TRBJ2-1, reads EPEVTQTPSHQVTQMGQEVILRCVPISNHLYFYWYRQILGQKVEFLVSFYNNEISEKSEIFDDQFSVERPDGSNFTLKIRSTKLEDSAMYFCASSPRLAGLGGSYNEQFFGPGTRLTVL.

CDR3 sequence: CASSHRSGRAINEQFF. The CDR3 nucleotides are TGTGCCAGCAGCCACCGAAGCGGGAGGGCCATAAATGAGCAGTTCTTC. This chain connects TRBV13 to TRBJ2-1; 10 bases fit TRBD2. Per the germline V gene, CDR1 is PRHDT and CDR2 is FYEKMQ (reference sequence). V lost 5 bases to trimming and J lost 7 bases; unmatched junction nucleotides: 11. The length of the CDR3 is 16 residues. Filled out from reference TRBV13 and TRBJ2-1, the complete variable domain reads AAGVIQSPRHLIKEKRETATLKCYPIPRHDTVYWYQQGPGQDPQFLISFYEKMQSDKGSIPDRFSAQQFSDYHSELNMSSLELGDSALYFCASSHRSGRAINEQFFGPGTRLTVL.

The V call is TRBV19, the J call TRBJ2-7; 7 bases line up with TRBD1. Germline V CDR1 and CDR2: LNHDA, SQIVND (reference sequence). This CDR3 has 17 amino acids. V gave up 1 base and J gave up 1 base; unmatched junction bases: 10. CDR3 nucleotide sequence: TGTGCCAGTAGTATAGCCGTCGCCGGGACAGCTTCCTACGAGCAGTACTTC. It encodes CASSIAVAGTASYEQYF. Full variable domain (rest looked up from reference TRBV19 and TRBJ2-7): DGGITQSPKYLFRKEGQNVTLSCEQNLNHDAMYWYRQDPGQGLRLIYYSQIVNDFQKGDIAEGYSVSREKKESFPLTVTSAQKNPTAFYLCASSIAVAGTASYEQYFGPGTRLTVT.